These T cell receptor beta chains were read from a single sample in a study of blood T cell repertoires in COVID-19. Profiled with immunoSEQ multiplex PCR; TCRdb holds only in-frame clones, not every one. The table records approximately 70,000 clones, roughly 90% of them present only once. Sequencing was performed on peripheral blood. These receptors all stem from a human donor in a cohort sampled during active COVID-19. CDR3s include the opening cysteine and the closing phenylalanine or tryptophan. A D gene is named only where the DNA matches it firmly. The size entry is marked missing in some rows and otherwise reads once, few, many or a size class.

>-|TRBJ1-5|TRBV6-5|TRBD1
CASSPGTVSNQPQHF
TGTGCCAGCAGTCCCGGGACAGTGAGCAATCAGCCCCAGCATTTT
>-|TRBJ2-1|TRBV5-6|TRBD2
CASRRTISGKTSRFGEQFF
TGTGCCAGCCGCCGGACGATTAGCGGGAAAACCAGCCGCTTTGGTGAGCAGTTCTTC
>-|TRBJ1-2|TRBV30|-
CAWSPRVSFFPYKTLYGYTF
TGTGCCTGGAGTCCAAGAGTGTCTTTCTTCCCCTATAAAACTCTCTATGGCTACACCTTC
>-|TRBJ1-4|TRBV27|TRBD1
CASSSTLRQGAKEKLFF
TGTGCCAGCAGTTCCACCCTACGACAGGGGGCAAAAGAAAAACTGTTTTTT
>-|TRBJ2-4|TRBV5-8|TRBD1
CASSWGQGISKNIQYF
TGTGCCAGCAGCTGGGGACAGGGGATATCCAAAAACATTCAGTACTTC
>few|TRBJ1-2|TRBV6-2/TRBV6-3|TRBD1
CASSPGTGTTKGYTF
TGTGCCAGCAGCCCGGGGACAGGGACGACTAAGGGCTACACCTTC
>-|TRBJ2-2|TRBV3-1/TRBV3-2|TRBD1
CASRAHISTGYTGELFF
TGTGCCAGCAGGGCACACATCTCGACAGGGTACACCGGGGAGCTGTTTTTT
>-|TRBJ1-6|TRBV7-2|TRBD1
CASHRDRGSPLHF
TGTGCCAGCCACCGGGACAGGGGTTCACCCCTCCACTTT
>-|TRBJ2-3|TRBV28|TRBD2
CASSLRLAGGTDTQYF
TGTGCCAGCAGTTTAAGACTAGCGGGGGGCACAGATACGCAGTATTTT
>-|TRBJ2-3|TRBV5-1|-
CASSSQGNTDTQYF
TGCGCCAGCAGCTCACAGGGAAACACAGATACGCAGTATTTT
>-|TRBJ1-6|TRBV6-5|TRBD1
CASGQEYNSPLHF
TGTGCCAGTGGACAGGAGTATAATTCACCCCTCCACTTT
>-|TRBJ1-5|TRBV6-6|-
CASSYLPTGNQPQHF
TGTGCCAGCAGTTATCTCCCCACGGGGAATCAGCCCCAGCATTTT
>medium-sized|TRBJ2-3|TRBV9|-
CASSVDQGGRVTDTQYF
TGTGCCAGCAGCGTAGATCAAGGGGGTCGGGTCACAGATACGCAGTATTTT
>-|TRBJ2-1|TRBV5-6|TRBD1
CASSLAGTAIYNEQFF
TGTGCCAGCAGCTTGGCTGGGACAGCGATTTACAATGAGCAGTTCTTC
>-|TRBJ2-5|TRBV2|-
CASSGDYQETQYF
TGTGCCAGCAGCGGGGACTACCAAGAGACCCAGTACTTC
>-|TRBJ2-4|TRBV11-2|TRBD1
CASSFFSGTALDF
TGTGCCAGCAGCTTTTTCTCCGGGACAGCGCTGGACTTC
>-|TRBJ2-7|TRBV9|-
CASSVAGGLSYEQYF
TGTGCCAGCAGCGTAGCGGGTGGACTTTCCTACGAGCAGTACTTC
>-|TRBJ2-2|TRBV3-1/TRBV3-2|-
CASKAGANTGELFF
TGTGCCAGCAAAGCCGGGGCGAACACCGGGGAGCTGTTTTTT
>-|TRBJ2-1|TRBV9|TRBD2
CASSVGLAGVDEQFF
TGTGCCAGCAGCGTAGGGTTAGCGGGAGTGGATGAGCAGTTCTTC
>-|TRBJ1-6|TRBV5-1|-
CASSLQGSSSPLHF
TGCGCCAGCAGCTTGCAGGGGTCGTCTTCACCCCTCCACTTT
>-|TRBJ1-1|TRBV28|-
CASSSAGTGQNTEAFF
TGTGCCAGCAGTAGCGCAGGGACGGGACAGAACACTGAAGCTTTCTTT
>-|TRBJ1-5|TRBV19|TRBD1
CASSIVGTGLSNQPQHF
TGTGCCAGTAGTATAGTTGGGACAGGGCTTAGCAATCAGCCCCAGCATTTT
>-|TRBJ2-7|TRBV16|TRBD2
CASRDSGRGYEQYF
TGTGCCAGCCGCGACAGCGGGAGGGGGTACGAGCAGTACTTC
>-|TRBJ1-1|TRBV6-2/TRBV6-3|-
CASSYHGGSSEAFF
TGTGCCAGCAGTTACCATGGCGGCAGCTCTGAAGCTTTCTTT
>-|TRBJ2-3|TRBV18|TRBD2
CASSPPRASGRRPDTQYF
TGTGCCAGCTCACCACCGAGGGCTAGCGGGAGGCGTCCAGATACGCAGTATTTT
>-|TRBJ2-3|TRBV2|TRBD2
CASSEAVGRALAGSDTQYF
TGTGCCAGCAGTGAAGCGGTCGGTCGTGCACTAGCGGGATCAGATACGCAGTATTTT
>-|TRBJ1-3|TRBV5-4|TRBD1
CASKDRSNLNTIYF
TGTGCCAGCAAGGACAGGTCAAATCTAAACACCATATATTTT
>-|TRBJ1-2|TRBV28|TRBD1
CASRRTGKSFGYTF
TGTGCCAGCAGGAGGACAGGGAAGAGCTTCGGCTACACCTTC
>-|TRBJ2-1|TRBV7-6|-
CASSPSGLSYNEQFF
TGTGCCAGCAGCCCGAGCGGGTTATCCTACAATGAGCAGTTCTTC
>-|TRBJ1-1|TRBV3-1/TRBV3-2|TRBD1
CASSQGDRVTEAFF
TGTGCCAGCAGCCAAGGGGACAGGGTTACTGAAGCTTTCTTT